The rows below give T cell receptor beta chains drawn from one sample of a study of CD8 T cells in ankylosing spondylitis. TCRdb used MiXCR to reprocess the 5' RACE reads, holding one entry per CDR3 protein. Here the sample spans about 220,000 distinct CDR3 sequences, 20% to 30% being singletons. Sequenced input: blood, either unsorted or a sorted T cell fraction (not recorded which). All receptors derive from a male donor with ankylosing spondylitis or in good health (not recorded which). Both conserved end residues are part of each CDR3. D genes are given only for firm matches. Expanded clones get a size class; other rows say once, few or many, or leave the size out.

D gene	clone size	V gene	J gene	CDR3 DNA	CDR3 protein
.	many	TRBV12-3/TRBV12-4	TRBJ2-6	TGTGCCAGCAGTTTTGGGGTAACGGCTGGGGCCAACGTCCTGACTTTC	CASSFGVTAGANVLTF
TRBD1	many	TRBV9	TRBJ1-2	TGTGCCAGCAGCGTTGCCTCGACAGGGACCTATGGCTACACCTTC	CASSVASTGTYGYTF
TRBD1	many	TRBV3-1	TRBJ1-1	TGTGCCAGCAGCCAAGAGACAGGGGCTGAAGCTTTCTTT	CASSQETGAEAFF
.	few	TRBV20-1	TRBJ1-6	TGCACCGCGCCTTCGGGGTACTCCTATAATTCACCCCTCCACTTT	CTAPSGYSYNSPLHF
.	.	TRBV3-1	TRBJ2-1	TGTGCCAGCAGCCAAGATGAGCGAGAGCAGTTCTTC	CASSQDEREQFF
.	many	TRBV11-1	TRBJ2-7	TGTGCCAGCAGCAAATTCCGGGGAGCCTACGAGCAGTACTTC	CASSKFRGAYEQYF
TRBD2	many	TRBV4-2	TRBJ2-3	TGTGCCAGCAGCCAAGATCGGTCTAGCGGGAGTGTATATACGCAGTATTTT	CASSQDRSSGSVYTQYF
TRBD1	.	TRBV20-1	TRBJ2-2	TGCAGTGCTAGCTCAAGGACAGGGGTCGGGGAGCTGTTTTTT	CSASSRTGVGELFF
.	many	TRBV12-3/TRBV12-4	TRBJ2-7	TGTGCCAGCAGTTCCAAGAGCCGCTACGAGCAGTACTTC	CASSSKSRYEQYF
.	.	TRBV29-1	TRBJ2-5	TGCAGCGTTTACCAGGACCTCCAAGAGACCCAGTACTTC	CSVYQDLQETQYF
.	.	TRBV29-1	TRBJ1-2	TGCAGCGTCGTGCAGAGGGCGACCTATGGCTACACCTTC	CSVVQRATYGYTF
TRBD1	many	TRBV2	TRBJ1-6	TGTGCCAGCAGCGCGGGACAGGGGGAAGCTCCCCTCCACTTT	CASSAGQGEAPLHF
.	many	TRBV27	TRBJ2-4	TGTGCCAGCAGTTTATTAGGAACAGAAAACATTCAGTACTTC	CASSLLGTENIQYF
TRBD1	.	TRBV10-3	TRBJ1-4	TGTGCCATCAGTGAGCCGAGACAGGGGGAAAAACTGTTTTTT	CAISEPRQGEKLFF
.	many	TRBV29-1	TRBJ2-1	TGCAGCGCTAGGGCGGTCTACAATGAGCAGTTCTTC	CSARAVYNEQFF
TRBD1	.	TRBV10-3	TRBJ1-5	TGTGCCATCAGTGAGACAGGGGGCGGCAATCAGCCCCAGCATTTT	CAISETGGGNQPQHF
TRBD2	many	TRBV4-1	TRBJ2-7	TGCGCCAGCAGCCCCGGAACTAGCGGGGGAACCTACGAGCAGTACTTC	CASSPGTSGGTYEQYF
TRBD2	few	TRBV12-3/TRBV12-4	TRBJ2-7	TGTGCCAGCAGTAGCGGGACTATATACGAGCAGTACTTC	CASSSGTIYEQYF
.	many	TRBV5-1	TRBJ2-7	TGCGCCAGCAGCGCCAACTACGAGCAGTACTTC	CASSANYEQYF
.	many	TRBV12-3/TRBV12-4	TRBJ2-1	TGTGCCAGCAGCCCGGGACTTCCCTACAATGAGCAGTTCTTC	CASSPGLPYNEQFF
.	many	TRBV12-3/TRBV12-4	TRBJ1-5	TGTGCCAGCACCAGGGACGGATCGAGCAATCAGCCCCAGCATTTT	CASTRDGSSNQPQHF
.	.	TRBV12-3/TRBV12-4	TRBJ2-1	TGTGCCAGCAGTTTACCCGGGGGCCGGGCGAATGAGCAGTTCTTC	CASSLPGGRANEQFF
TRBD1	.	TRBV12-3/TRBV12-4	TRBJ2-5	TGTGCCAGCGCCTTGGCAGGGGGCCTGGGAGAGACCCAGTACTTC	CASALAGGLGETQYF
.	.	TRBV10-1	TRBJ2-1	TGCGCCAGCAAGAGGGATCTGGAGGACAATGAGCAGTTCTTC	CASKRDLEDNEQFF
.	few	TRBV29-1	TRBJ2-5	TGCAGCGAGCGAGGGGACTTAAAAGAGACCCAGTACTTC	CSERGDLKETQYF
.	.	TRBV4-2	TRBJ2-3	TGTGCCAGCAGCCAAGACGAGGGGACAGATACGCAGTATTTT	CASSQDEGTDTQYF
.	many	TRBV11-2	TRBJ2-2	TGTGCCAGCAGCTTAGCGGCTAGTGGTGCCGGGGAGCTGTTTTTT	CASSLAASGAGELFF
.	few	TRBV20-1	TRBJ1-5	TGCAGTGCTAGTGCCAATCCGGGAATTAGCAATCAGCCCCAGCATTTT	CSASANPGISNQPQHF
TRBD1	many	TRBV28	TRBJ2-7	TGTGCCAGCAGGGGACAGGGTCTGTACGAGCAGTACTTC	CASRGQGLYEQYF
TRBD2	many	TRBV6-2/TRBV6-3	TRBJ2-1	TGTGCCAGCAGACGACAGGGTCTAGCGGGAGGGCTGATTGATGAGCAGTTCTTC	CASRRQGLAGGLIDEQFF
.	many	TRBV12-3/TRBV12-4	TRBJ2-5	TGTGCCAGCAGTTCCATTACATTGGGGGCCTATTACCAAGAGACCCAGTACTTC	CASSSITLGAYYQETQYF
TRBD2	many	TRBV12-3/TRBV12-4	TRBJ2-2	TGTGCCAGCAGTTTTCGTGCGGGAGTGGGGACCGGGGAGCTGTTTTTT	CASSFRAGVGTGELFF
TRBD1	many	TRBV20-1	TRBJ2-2	TGCAGTGCTACCCCGGGACAGGGGGCACGGGACACCGGGGAGCTGTTTTTT	CSATPGQGARDTGELFF
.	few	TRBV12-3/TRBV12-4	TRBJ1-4	TGTGCCAGCAGTTTGGGACTGAGAGAAAAACTGTTTTTT	CASSLGLREKLFF
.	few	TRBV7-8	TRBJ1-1	TGTGCCAGCAGCTTAATTCCCACTGAAGCTTTCTTT	CASSLIPTEAFF
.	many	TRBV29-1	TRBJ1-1	TGCAGCGTCGCGATGAACACTGAAGCTTTCTTT	CSVAMNTEAFF
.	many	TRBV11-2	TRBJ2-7	TGTGCCAGCAGCTTAGAGGAGGCGGGGTCTTCGTACTTC	CASSLEEAGSSYF
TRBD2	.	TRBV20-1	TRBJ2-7	TGCAGTGCCATAACCACCGGGACTACCGAGCAGTACTTC	CSAITTGTTEQYF
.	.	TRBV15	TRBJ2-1	TGTGCCACCAGCAGAGATCGGGGTGTTGGCTACAATGAGCAGTTCTTC	CATSRDRGVGYNEQFF
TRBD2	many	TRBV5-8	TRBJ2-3	TGTGCCAGCAGCTTGGGACTAGCGGGAGGGCTCCAGTATTTT	CASSLGLAGGLQYF
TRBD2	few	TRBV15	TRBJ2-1	TGTGCCACCAGCAGAACTACCGGGACTAGCGGATACAATGAGCAGTTCTTC	CATSRTTGTSGYNEQFF
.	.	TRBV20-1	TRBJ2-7	TGCAGTGCCGGAGTGGGCTACGAGCAGTACTTC	CSAGVGYEQYF
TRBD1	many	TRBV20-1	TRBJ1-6	TGCAGTGTGACAGGGGGCCTTAATTCACCCCTCCACTTT	CSVTGGLNSPLHF
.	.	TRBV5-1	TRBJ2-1	TGCGCCAGCAGCGGGGGGGACAGTTACAATGAGCAGTTCTTC	CASSGGDSYNEQFF
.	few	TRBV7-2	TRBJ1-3	TGTGCCAGCAGCTTAGACCGTGGCGGTGGAAACACCATATATTTT	CASSLDRGGGNTIYF
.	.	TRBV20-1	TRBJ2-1	TGCAGTGCTAGAGTCCACACGGGGTCCTACAATGAGCAGTTCTTC	CSARVHTGSYNEQFF
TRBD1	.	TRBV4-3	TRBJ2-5	TGCGCCAGCAGCCAAGCAAACAGGGGACAGACCCAGTACTTC	CASSQANRGQTQYF
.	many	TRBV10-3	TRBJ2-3	TGTGCCATCAGCGACCCGCGAGAAAGCACAGATACGCAGTATTTT	CAISDPRESTDTQYF
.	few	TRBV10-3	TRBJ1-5	TGTGCCATCAGTGATTCGAGGGGGCAGCCCCAGCATTTT	CAISDSRGQPQHF
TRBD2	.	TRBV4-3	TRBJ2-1	TGCGCCAGCAGCGCGGGAGTGGGTGAGCAGTTCTTC	CASSAGVGEQFF
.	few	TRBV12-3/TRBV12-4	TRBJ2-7	TGTGCCAGCAGTCTCGGAGGGGGGCCGGGGCAGAGGTACTTC	CASSLGGGPGQRYF
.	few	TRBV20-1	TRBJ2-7	TGCAGTGCAGATCGGCAACCAAGTACGAGGGAGCAGTACTTC	CSADRQPSTREQYF
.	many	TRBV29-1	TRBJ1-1	TGCAGCGTTAGGTTGGCCCGAGCAGCCCCTGAAGCTTTCTTT	CSVRLARAAPEAFF